The clone carrying this T cell receptor (beta chain) was found a few times. These data belong to a study of T cell responses to AZD1222 COVID-19 vaccine. TCRdb's copy holds only in-frame clones and misses some; the assay was immunoSEQ multiplex PCR. The top ten clones hold 1.5% to 2% of a sample with about 150,000 clones, more than 90% of them seen once. J gave up 1 base and V 11 bases, and 8 bases lay outside the gene matches. The CDR3 runs to 13 residues. This TCR was sampled from an adult in good health. The V and J genes are TRBV6-7 and TRBJ2-7; 7 bases agree with TRBD1. TRBV6-7 qualifies as an ORF whose function is uncertain. Source: peripheral blood, taken on day 0 of AZD1222 vaccination. CDR3 nucleotides: TGTGCCGGCTCCCAACAGGGGTCCTACGAGCAGTACTTC. Amino acid sequence: CAGSQQGSYEQYF.